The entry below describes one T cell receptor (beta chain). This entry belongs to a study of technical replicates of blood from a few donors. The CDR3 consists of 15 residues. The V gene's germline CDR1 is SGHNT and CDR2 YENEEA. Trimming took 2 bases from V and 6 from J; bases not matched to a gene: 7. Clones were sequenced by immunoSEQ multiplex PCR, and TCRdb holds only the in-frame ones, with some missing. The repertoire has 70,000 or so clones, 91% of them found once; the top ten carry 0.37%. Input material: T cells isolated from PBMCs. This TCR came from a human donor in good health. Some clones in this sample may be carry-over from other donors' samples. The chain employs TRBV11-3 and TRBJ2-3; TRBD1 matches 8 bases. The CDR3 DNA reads TGTGCCAGCAGCTTACTCCCAGGGGGCGCGGATACGCAGTATTTT. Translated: CASSLLPGGADTQYF.